The present T cell receptor (beta chain) was sequenced within a study of blood T cell repertoires in COVID-19. Study context: Whether acute or convalescent, the COVID-19 samples came from the United States, Italy and Spain. T cells, B-cell-depleted T cells, or PBMCs provided the cDNA or gDNA that served as material.

Per the authors' pipeline: Amplification with reference gene primers provided the estimates of nucleated cell counts. This table comes from immunoSEQ multiplex PCR, and its TCRdb copy is limited to in-frame clones, with some not included. V, J and clone size are taken as reported in that table, and D and trimming were inferred from the DNA itself. The sample lists 200,000 to 250,000 clones; about 80% were seen once. The length of the CDR3 is 15 residues. V was clipped by 6 bases and J by 5 bases; unmatched bases: 8. Germline values: CDR1 ENHRY, CDR2 SYGVKD. Sequencing was performed on peripheral blood. J is TRBJ2-7 and V is TRBV10-3, with 12 bases identical to TRBD2. This TCR came from a woman older than 75 with acute or convalescent COVID-19. In DNA, the CDR3 is TGTGCCATCAGGCCGACTAGCGGGAGTGTCAACGAGCAGTACTTC. This sequence encodes CAIRPTSGSVNEQYF.